Given below is one TCR beta chain in context. The time point denotes: blood 2 weeks post-SBRT. The treatment: 15 Gy SBRT to primary tumor, nephrectomy 4 weeks later. After SBRT, blood was collected at 2 and 4 weeks, plus baseline. The CDR3 has 14 residues. V shed 5 bases, J shed 2 bases, and the junction held 3 bases outside the gene matches. Looked up from germline, CDR1 is LGHNA and CDR2 is YSLEER. These data belong to a study of radiation and T cells in renal cell carcinoma. Whole-study context: Nephrectomy followed 15 Gy stereotactic body radiation by 4 weeks.

Only in-frame clones appear in the TCRdb table, and some are missing; sequencing was by immunoSEQ multiplex PCR. The profile shows around 70,000 clones, more than 75% of them singletons. The origin of this receptor is a man in his sixties with renal cell carcinoma. Material: blood, obtained from a patient whose treatment included radiotherapy and nephrectomy. The chain carries TRBV4-3 and TRBJ2-3, with 8 bases that match TRBD2. The CDR3 sequence is CASSFGRDTDTQYF. In DNA, the CDR3 is TGCGCCAGCAGCTTCGGGAGGGACACAGATACGCAGTATTTT.